This T cell receptor beta chain was documented in a study of blood T cell repertoires in COVID-19. Study at large: The samples span acute and convalescent COVID-19 from the United States, Italy and Spain. T cells, B-cell-depleted T cells, or PBMCs provided the cDNA or gDNA that served as material.

Per the study methods: Researchers report that nucleated cell counts were estimated from reference gene primer amplification. The repertoire was sequenced with immunoSEQ multiplex PCR; TCRdb's copy has only in-frame clones and lacks some. The V and J calls and clone size come from that table; D and trimming were worked out from the DNA. The sample has tens of thousands of clones; approximately 87% are singletons. V lost 4 bases and J 0 bases, leaving 8 bases between the germline ends. This CDR3 is 15 amino acids long. Germline V lookup: CDR1 SGHRS, CDR2 YFSETQ. The TCR originated in a man aged 50 to 60 with active COVID-19. The specimen sequenced was peripheral blood. This chain links TRBV5-1 with TRBJ2-6, with D maybe TRBD1 (6 bases). The chain's CDR3 is CASSTGNSGANVLTF. The DNA for the CDR3 is TGCGCCAGCAGCACAGGGAACTCTGGGGCCAACGTCCTGACTTTC.